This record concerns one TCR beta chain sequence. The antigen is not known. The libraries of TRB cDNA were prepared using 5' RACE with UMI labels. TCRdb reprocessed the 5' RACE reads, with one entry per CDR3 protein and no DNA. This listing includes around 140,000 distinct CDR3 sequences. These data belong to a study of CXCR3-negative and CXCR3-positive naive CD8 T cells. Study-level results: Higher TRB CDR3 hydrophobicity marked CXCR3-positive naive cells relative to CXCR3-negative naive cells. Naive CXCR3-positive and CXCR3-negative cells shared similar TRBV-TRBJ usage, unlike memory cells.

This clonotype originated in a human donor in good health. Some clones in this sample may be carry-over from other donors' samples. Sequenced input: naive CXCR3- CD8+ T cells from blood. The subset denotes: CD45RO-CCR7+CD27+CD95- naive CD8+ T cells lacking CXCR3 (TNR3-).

This CDR3 reads CASSFAGNTMYF. The chain joins TRBV7-6 to TRBJ1-3. Per the germline V gene, CDR1 is SGHVS and CDR2 is FNYEAQ. The length of the CDR3 is 12 residues. The full variable domain, rest sourced from reference TRBV7-6 and TRBJ1-3, is GAGVSQSPRYKVTKRGQDVALRCDPISGHVSLYWYRQALGQGPEFLTYFNYEAQQDKSGLPNDRFSAERPEGSISTLTIQRTEQRDSAMYRCASSFAGNTMYFGEGSWLTVV.